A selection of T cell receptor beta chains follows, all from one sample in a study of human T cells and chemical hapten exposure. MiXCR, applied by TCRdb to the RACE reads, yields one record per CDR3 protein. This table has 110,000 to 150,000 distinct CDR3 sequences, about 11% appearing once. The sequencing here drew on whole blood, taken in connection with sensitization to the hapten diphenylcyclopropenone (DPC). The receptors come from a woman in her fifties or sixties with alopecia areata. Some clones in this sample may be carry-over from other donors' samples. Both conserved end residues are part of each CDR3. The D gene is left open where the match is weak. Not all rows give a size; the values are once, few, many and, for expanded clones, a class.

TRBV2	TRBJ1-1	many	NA	CASSLVAEAFF	TGTGCCAGCAGCCTCGTCGCTGAAGCTTTCTTT
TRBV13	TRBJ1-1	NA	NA	CASTRSGTEAFF	TGTGCCAGCACACGTTCGGGGACTGAAGCTTTCTTT
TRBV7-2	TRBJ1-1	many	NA	CASSLEEDSEAFF	TGTGCCAGCAGCTTAGAGGAAGACAGCGAAGCTTTCTTT
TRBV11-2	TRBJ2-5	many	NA	CASSLGLLQTQYF	TGTGCCAGCAGCTTGGGACTTCTGCAGACCCAGTACTTC
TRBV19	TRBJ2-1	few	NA	CASSKYRDMNYNEQFF	TGTGCCAGTAGTAAATACCGGGACATGAACTACAATGAGCAGTTCTTC
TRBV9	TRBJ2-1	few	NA	CASSVLPYNNEQFF	TGTGCCAGCAGCGTTCTACCCTACAACAATGAGCAGTTCTTC
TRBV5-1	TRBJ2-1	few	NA	CASSLADLSYNEQFF	TGCGCCAGCAGCTTGGCGGACCTCTCCTACAATGAGCAGTTCTTC
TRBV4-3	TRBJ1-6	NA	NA	CASSQDIRGSFYNSPLHF	TGCGCCAGCAGCCAAGATATAAGGGGGAGCTTCTATAATTCACCCCTCCACTTT
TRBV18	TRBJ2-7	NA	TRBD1	CASSPDRVPTYEQYF	TGTGCCAGCTCACCGGACAGGGTTCCTACCTACGAGCAGTACTTC
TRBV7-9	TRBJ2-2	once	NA	CASSSHITVELFF	TGTGCCAGCAGCTCACACATCACCGTGGAGCTGTTTTTT
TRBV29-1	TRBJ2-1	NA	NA	CSVERANNEQFF	TGCAGCGTTGAAAGAGCGAACAATGAGCAGTTCTTC
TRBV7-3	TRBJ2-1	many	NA	CASSLSSAAGEQFF	TGTGCCAGCAGCTTAAGTAGTGCGGCGGGTGAGCAGTTCTTC
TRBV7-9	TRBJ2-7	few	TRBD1	CASSPPFRQGLYEQYF	TGTGCCAGCAGCCCTCCATTCAGACAGGGGCTCTACGAGCAGTACTTC
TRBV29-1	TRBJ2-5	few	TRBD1	CSSRQGEETQYF	TGCAGCTCCCGACAGGGCGAGGAGACCCAGTACTTC
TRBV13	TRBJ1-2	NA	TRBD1	CASSTRRTGERGYTF	TGTGCCAGCAGCACACGAAGGACAGGGGAGCGTGGCTACACCTTC
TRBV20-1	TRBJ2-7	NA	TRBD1	CSARVPTGPYEQYF	TGCAGTGCTAGAGTTCCGACAGGGCCCTACGAGCAGTACTTC
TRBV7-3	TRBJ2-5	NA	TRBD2	CASSLSGSRETQYF	TGTGCCAGCAGCTTAAGCGGGAGTCGAGAGACCCAGTACTTC
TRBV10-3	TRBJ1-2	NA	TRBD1	CAISNPTGDVYGYTF	TGTGCCATCAGTAACCCGACAGGGGACGTCTATGGCTACACCTTC
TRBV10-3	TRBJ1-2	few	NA	CAISEVNYGYTF	TGTGCCATCAGTGAGGTTAACTATGGCTACACCTTC
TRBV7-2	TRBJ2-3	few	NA	CASSPFADTQYF	TGTGCCAGCAGCCCGTTCGCAGATACGCAGTATTTT
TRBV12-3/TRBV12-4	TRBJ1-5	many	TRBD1	CASSTGDRVRNQPQHF	TGTGCCAGCAGCACCGGGGACAGGGTACGGAATCAGCCCCAGCATTTT
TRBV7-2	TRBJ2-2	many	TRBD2	CASSSKPASGLAGELFF	TGTGCCAGCAGCTCAAAGCCTGCTAGCGGGTTAGCCGGGGAGCTGTTTTTT
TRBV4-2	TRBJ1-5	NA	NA	CASSQEGSVNQPQHF	TGTGCCAGCAGCCAGGAGGGGTCGGTGAATCAGCCCCAGCATTTT
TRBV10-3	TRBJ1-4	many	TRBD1	CAIRQGPATNEKLFF	TGTGCCATCAGACAGGGGCCAGCAACTAATGAAAAACTGTTTTTT
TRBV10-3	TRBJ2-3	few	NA	CAISGASSTDTQYF	TGTGCCATCAGTGGGGCCTCTAGCACAGATACGCAGTATTTT
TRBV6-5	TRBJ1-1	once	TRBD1	CGSRINRGLNTEAFF	TGTGGCAGCAGAATCAACAGGGGTCTGAACACTGAAGCTTTCTTT
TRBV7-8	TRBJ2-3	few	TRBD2	CASSILSGKYTDTQYF	TGTGCCAGCAGCATCCTTAGCGGGAAGTACACAGATACGCAGTATTTT
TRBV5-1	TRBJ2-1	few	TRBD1	CASSLRTGNDNEQFF	TGCGCCAGCAGCTTGAGGACAGGGAATGATAATGAGCAGTTCTTC
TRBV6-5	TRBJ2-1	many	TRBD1	CASSSEGQYNEQFF	TGTGCCAGCAGCTCAGAGGGACAGTACAATGAGCAGTTCTTC
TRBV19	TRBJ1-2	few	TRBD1	CASSPGQGRIYGYTF	TGTGCCAGTAGTCCCGGACAGGGGCGTATCTATGGCTACACCTTC
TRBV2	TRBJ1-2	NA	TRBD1	CASRGQGYLYGYTF	TGTGCCAGCAGGGGACAGGGGTATCTCTATGGCTACACCTTC
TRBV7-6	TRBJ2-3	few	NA	CASSKGGDTQYF	TGTGCCAGCAGCAAGGGGGGAGATACGCAGTATTTT
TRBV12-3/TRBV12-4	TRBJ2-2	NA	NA	CASSLPLAAGELFF	TGTGCCAGCAGTTTACCCCTGGCCGCCGGGGAGCTGTTTTTT
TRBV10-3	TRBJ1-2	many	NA	CAISERNVQYGYTF	TGTGCCATCAGTGAAAGGAACGTACAGTATGGCTACACCTTC
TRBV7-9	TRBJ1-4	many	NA	CASSLAMGFEKLFF	TGTGCCAGCAGCTTAGCGATGGGATTTGAAAAACTGTTTTTT
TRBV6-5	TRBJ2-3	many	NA	CASSSFRDSVTDTQYF	TGTGCCAGCAGTTCCTTCCGGGACTCTGTCACAGATACGCAGTATTTT
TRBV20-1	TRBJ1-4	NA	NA	CSARVGADEKLFF	TGCAGTGCTAGAGTGGGGGCAGATGAAAAACTGTTTTTT
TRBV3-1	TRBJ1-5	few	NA	CASSQARGGQPQHF	TGTGCCAGCAGCCAAGCAAGGGGAGGACAGCCCCAGCATTTT
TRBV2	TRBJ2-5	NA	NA	CASRDDQETQYF	TGTGCCAGCAGGGACGACCAAGAGACCCAGTACTTC
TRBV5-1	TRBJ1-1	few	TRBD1	CASSTGQGWGTEAFF	TGCGCCAGCAGCACGGGACAGGGATGGGGCACTGAAGCTTTCTTT
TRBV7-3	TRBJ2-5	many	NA	CASSHGGQRETQYF	TGTGCCAGCAGCCATGGAGGACAGCGTGAGACCCAGTACTTC
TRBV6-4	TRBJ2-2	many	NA	CASSDKDTGELFF	TGTGCCAGCAGTGACAAGGACACCGGGGAGCTGTTTTTT
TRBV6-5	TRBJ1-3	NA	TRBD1	CASSTGQGRGNTIYF	TGTGCCAGCAGTACGGGACAGGGACGCGGAAACACCATATATTTT
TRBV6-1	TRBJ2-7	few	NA	CASRERITGREQYF	TGTGCCAGCAGAGAAAGAATAACAGGGCGCGAGCAGTACTTC
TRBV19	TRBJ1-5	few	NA	CATRTFPSNQPQHF	TGTGCCACCCGAACCTTTCCGAGCAATCAGCCCCAGCATTTT
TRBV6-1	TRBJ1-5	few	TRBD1	CASSATLTGGGQPQHF	TGTGCCAGCAGCGCTACACTCACAGGGGGCGGGCAGCCCCAGCATTTT
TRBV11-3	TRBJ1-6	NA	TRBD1	CASSFFSDRDNSPLHF	TGTGCCAGCAGCTTTTTTTCAGACAGGGATAATTCACCCCTCCACTTT
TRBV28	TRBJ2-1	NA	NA	CASSLLAEEQFF	TGTGCCAGCAGTTTGTTAGCGGAAGAGCAGTTCTTC
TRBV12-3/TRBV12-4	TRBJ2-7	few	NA	CASSFSGAPDEQYF	TGTGCCAGCAGTTTTTCAGGGGCTCCTGACGAGCAGTACTTC
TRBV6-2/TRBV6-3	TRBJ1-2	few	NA	CASTAFDRIYGYTF	TGTGCCAGCACCGCCTTCGACAGAATTTATGGCTACACCTTC
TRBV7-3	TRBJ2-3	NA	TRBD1	CASSSMGQGTDTQYF	TGTGCCAGCAGCTCCATGGGACAGGGAACAGATACGCAGTATTTT
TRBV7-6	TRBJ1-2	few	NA	CASSLPSKRGYTF	TGTGCCAGCAGCTTACCTTCCAAACGGGGCTACACCTTC
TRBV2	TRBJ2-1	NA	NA	CASRAGTNNEQFF	TGTGCCAGCAGGGCCGGGACAAACAATGAGCAGTTCTTC
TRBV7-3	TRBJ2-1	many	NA	CASSPYPSGPGGSYNEQFF	TGTGCCAGCAGCCCGTACCCGTCAGGTCCTGGGGGCTCCTACAATGAGCAGTTCTTC
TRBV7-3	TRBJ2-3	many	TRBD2	CASSAVAGERTDTQYF	TGTGCCAGCAGCGCGGTAGCGGGAGAAAGGACAGATACGCAGTATTTT
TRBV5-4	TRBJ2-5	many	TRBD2	CASSGTSGSEETQYF	TGTGCCAGCAGCGGGACTAGCGGGAGCGAAGAGACCCAGTACTTC
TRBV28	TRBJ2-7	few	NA	CASSPIWMRNYEQYF	TGTGCCAGCAGCCCAATATGGATGAGGAACTACGAGCAGTACTTC